Shown below are 31 T cell receptor beta chains from a single sample sequenced in a study of cytomegalovirus exposure and HLA in healthy donors. PCR amplification relied on 60 Vbeta primers (plus 13 Jbeta primers). Generated by immunoSEQ multiplex PCR, the TCRdb table keeps only in-frame clones and is missing some. The table records hundreds of thousands of clones, 75% to 90% of them present only once. Sequencing was done on a sample of PBMCs. The receptors derive from a boy younger than 10 in good health and CMV-seronegative.

The chain combines TRBV14 with TRBJ2-5; the D gene is possibly TRBD2 (5 bases). CDR1 and CDR2 from the germline V gene are SGHDN and FVKESK. Trimming shortened V by 1 base and J by 5 bases, and 14 bases separated the two germline ends. The CDR3 runs 15 residues. DNA for the CDR3: TGTGCCAGCAGCCAAGCTGGGAGAATATGGGAGACCCAGTACTTC. Encoded protein: CASSQAGRIWETQYF.

This clone came up once. V usage is TRBV2 and J usage is TRBJ1-5, with TRBD1 as a possible D gene (6 bases). From germline, CDR1 is SNHLY and CDR2 FYNNEI. This CDR3 contains 14 residues. V lost 7 bases and J lost 2, with 12 bases in between. DNA of the CDR3: TGTGCCAGCAATTTTGGGGGCGGCAATCAGCCCCAGCATTTT. Translating it yields CASNFGGGNQPQHF.

The chain is built from TRBV7-3 and TRBJ2-1; 7 nucleotides align to TRBD1. Germline CDR1 and CDR2: SGHTA and FQGTGA. The length of the CDR3 is 13 residues. With V trimmed by 5 bases and J by 7 bases, 5 bases remained unmatched. In DNA form, the CDR3 reads TGTGCCAGCAGCCCAAACAGGGGTAATGAGCAGTTCTTC. Translating gives CASSPNRGNEQFF. Supplemented by reference TRBV7-3 and TRBJ2-1, the full variable domain reads GAGVSQTPSNKVTEKGKYVELRCDPISGHTALYWYRQSLGQGPEFLIYFQGTGAADDSGLPNDRFFAVRPEGSVSTLKIQRTERGDSAVYLCASSPNRGNEQFFGPGTRLTVL.

CDR3 amino acids: CASSLVQGGGSPLHF. The CDR3 DNA follows: TGTGCCAGCAGTTTGGTCCAGGGAGGAGGTTCACCCCTCCACTTT. This chain links TRBV27 with TRBJ1-6; possible D gene TRBD1, 5 bases. V shed 3 bases and J shed 9 bases, with 15 bases lying between them. CDR1 and CDR2 from the germline V gene are MNHEY and SMNVEV (reference sequence). CDR3 length: 15 amino acids.

The chain combines TRBV27 with TRBJ2-1; 9 nucleotides agree with TRBD2. This CDR3 spans 15 amino acids. J was trimmed by 8 bases and V by 2 bases; bases with no gene match: 7. Germline V gene lookup returns CDR1 MNHEY and CDR2 SMNVEV (reference sequence). CDR3 DNA: TGTGCCAGCAGTTTACTTGGCGGGGGGGCAGATGAGCAGTTCTTC. This sequence encodes CASSLLGGGADEQFF.

The chain employs TRBV25-1 and TRBJ2-7; 7 positions agree with TRBD1. J was trimmed by 7 bases and V by 4 bases; bases with no gene match: 10. Germline V lookup: CDR1 MGHDK, CDR2 SYGVNS. There are 14 residues in the CDR3. CDR3 protein: CASSGPPGGQEQYF. CDR3 DNA: TGTGCCAGCAGTGGGCCCCCAGGGGGTCAGGAGCAGTACTTC.

The chain uses TRBV9 and TRBJ2-5, with 9 bases that match TRBD1. The germline gives CDR1 SGDLS, CDR2 YYNGEE. The V and J ends lost 4 bases and 1 base, in that order; junction bases with no gene match: 5. The CDR3 runs 15 residues. CDR3 coding DNA: TGTGCCAGCAGCCCCTGGACAGGGGTCCAAGAGACCCAGTACTTC. Protein product: CASSPWTGVQETQYF.

J is TRBJ2-3 and V is TRBV7-4; 7 nucleotides line up with TRBD2. The trim removed 1 base at V and 4 bases at J, leaving 2 bases unmatched. Germline loops: CDR1 SGHVT, CDR2 SQSDAQ. The length of the CDR3 is 14 residues. The CDR3 DNA reads as TGTGCCAGCAGCTTAGTCGGGGGGTCAGATACGCAGTATTTT. It yields the protein CASSLVGGSDTQYF.

The J gene is TRBJ2-1, the V gene TRBV12-5; D is possibly TRBD1 (5 bases). CDR3 size: 12 residues. Between the trimmed V and J ends, which lost 0 bases and 9 bases, there was a span of 6 bases. In germline, CDR1 is LGHNT, CDR2 FRNRAP. CDR3 protein: CASGLVRGEQFF. The CDR3 DNA sequence: TGTGCTAGTGGTTTGGTTAGGGGTGAGCAGTTCTTC.

The CDR3 DNA follows: TGTGCCACCAGCAGGACCGGGGAAAAACTGTTTTTT. Encoded protein: CATSRTGEKLFF. The chain joins TRBV15 to TRBJ1-4; D remains unclear. V shed 3 bases and J shed 8 bases, with 7 bases lying between them. This CDR3 has 12 residues. The germline gives CDR1 LNHNV, CDR2 YYDKDF (reference sequence). The full variable domain, in which reference TRBV15 and TRBJ1-4 provide the parts outside the CDR3, is DAMVIQNPRYQVTQFGKPVTLSCSQTLNHNVMYWYQQKSSQAPKLLFHYYDKDFNNEADTPDNFQSRRPNTSFCFLDIRSPGLGDTAMYLCATSRTGEKLFFGSGTQLSVL.

CDR3 sequence: CASSSPGEQYF. In nucleotides, the CDR3 is TGTGCCAGCAGTTCACCCGGGGAGCAGTACTTC. The chain employs TRBV6-1 and TRBJ2-7; D remains unclear. Germline V lookup: CDR1 MNHNS, CDR2 SASEGT. The CDR3 extends over 11 amino acids. Trimming pared 5 bases from V and 7 bases from J, leaving 9 bases between.

The chain couples TRBV19 to TRBJ2-3; D might be TRBD2 (6 bases). Trimming pared 6 bases from V and 2 bases from J, leaving 15 bases between. Germline loops: CDR1 LNHDA, CDR2 SQIVND (reference sequence). The CDR3 spans 15 residues. CDR3 DNA: TGTGCCAGTAGCCCGGGACTGGGTAACACAGATACGCAGTATTTT. This translates into CASSPGLGNTDTQYF.

The V gene is TRBV6-1, the J gene TRBJ1-2; D perhaps matches TRBD1 (5 bases). The CDR3 loop spans 15 amino acids. V lost 5 bases to trimming and J lost 7 bases, with 20 bases between them. CDR1 and CDR2 from the germline V gene are MNHNS and SASEGT. The CDR3 region is CASSLAPGGSGGYTF. CDR3 nucleotides: TGTGCCAGCAGTTTGGCCCCGGGGGGTTCTGGTGGCTACACCTTC.

In its sample, this clone was seen a few times. The chain links TRBV6-1 to TRBJ2-7; 8 nucleotides match TRBD1. Germline V lookup: CDR1 MNHNS, CDR2 SASEGT. The ends lost 4 bases at V and 3 bases at J; junction bases unmatched: 11. The CDR3 loop spans 16 amino acids. The CDR3 sequence is CASSAASGGGVYEQYF. CDR3 nucleotide sequence: TGTGCCAGCAGTGCGGCCTCAGGGGGCGGAGTCTACGAGCAGTACTTC.

The chain employs TRBV14 and TRBJ2-7, with 10 bases fitting TRBD1. This CDR3 contains 14 residues. Trimming removed 5 bases from V and 6 bases from J; junction bases left unmatched: 7. Germline lookup yields CDR1 SGHDN and CDR2 FVKESK. The CDR3 here is CASSLTTGGFEQYF. For the CDR3, the DNA is TGTGCCAGCAGCTTGACGACAGGGGGCTTCGAGCAGTACTTC.

The gene calls are TRBV4-1 and TRBJ1-2; 10 bases map to TRBD1. The V gene's germline CDR1 is MGHRA and CDR2 YSYEKL. The J segment lost 5 bases and the V segment lost 1 base, leaving 13 bases of the junction unmatched. This CDR3 contains 18 residues. The CDR3 nucleotides read TGCGCCAGCAGCCAAGGGGACAGGGGCCGAATGGGGGTTTATGGCTACACCTTC. Translated, it gives CASSQGDRGRMGVYGYTF.

The chain couples TRBV11-2 to TRBJ2-5; the D is unclear. Matching the DNA end better, TRBJ2-7 makes the J call doubtful. Germline V gives CDR1 SGHAT, CDR2 FQNNGV. The CDR3 length is 12 residues. DNA for the CDR3: TGTGCCAGCAGCTTAGTGGGCGACGAGCAGTACTTC. Translation gives CASSLVGDEQYF.

This chain connects TRBV5-1 to TRBJ2-1; 7 bases agree with TRBD1. The V gene end was trimmed by 1 base and the J gene end by 4 bases; junction bases not matched to a gene: 5. Germline V gives CDR1 SGHRS, CDR2 YFSETQ. The length of the CDR3 is 15 residues. The CDR3 region is CASSLTGEQYNEQFF. CDR3 bases: TGCGCCAGCAGCTTGACAGGGGAGCAGTACAATGAGCAGTTCTTC.

This chain joins TRBV7-2 and TRBJ2-1, with 14 bases lining up with TRBD2. CDR1 and CDR2 from the germline V gene are SGHTA and FQGNSA. CDR3 length equals 18 residues. With 5 bases clipped from V and 0 bases from J, the junction kept 6 bases outside the gene matches. The CDR3 region is CASSLKGTSGSSYNEQFF. The CDR3 DNA is TGTGCCAGCAGCCTAAAAGGGACTAGCGGGAGCTCCTACAATGAGCAGTTCTTC.

The chain links TRBV10-3 to TRBJ2-5; 9 bases are a match to TRBD1. The DNA end favors TRBJ2-7, so the J call may be wrong. Germline V gene sequence: CDR1 ENHRY, CDR2 SYGVKD. CDR3 length: 14 residues. The CDR3 bases are TGTGCCATCAGACCGGGACAGGGCAGACACGAGCAGTACTTC. It yields the protein CAIRPGQGRHEQYF.

CDR3 sequence reads: CASSSTGFTEAFF. The DNA of the CDR3 is TGTGCCAGCAGCTCCACAGGGTTCACTGAAGCTTTCTTT. J is TRBJ1-1 and V is TRBV11-2; D may be TRBD1 (6 bases). The ends were cut back, 4 bases at V and 4 bases at J, with 10 bases in the middle. The CDR3 length is 13 residues. The germline V gene has CDR1 SGHAT and CDR2 FQNNGV.

This clone appeared once. The chain links TRBV7-9 to TRBJ2-5; D may be TRBD1 (6 bases). The V end was cut by 5 bases, the J end by 5 bases, with 12 bases between. This CDR3 has 13 residues. Germline V gene sequence: CDR1 SEHNR, CDR2 FQNEAQ (reference sequence). The CDR3 DNA follows: TGTGCCAGCAGCGTGCAGGGGCCGGAGACCCAGTACTTC. It yields the protein CASSVQGPETQYF. The full variable domain, in which reference TRBV7-9 and TRBJ2-5 provide the parts outside the CDR3, is DTGVSQNPRHKITKRGQNVTFRCDPISEHNRLYWYRQTLGQGPEFLTYFQNEAQLEKSRLLSDRFSAERPKGSFSTLEIQRTEQGDSAMYLCASSVQGPETQYFGPGTRLLVL.

This chain connects TRBV7-6 to TRBJ2-5, with 9 bases lining up with TRBD1. J lost 5 bases, V lost 5 bases, and 9 bases had no gene match. CDR1 and CDR2 (germline): SGHVS, FNYEAQ. The CDR3 consists of 15 residues. The CDR3 DNA sequence: TGTGCCAGCAGCCCCAGACAGGGGGTTTTGGAGACCCAGTACTTC. It encodes CASSPRQGVLETQYF.

The chain couples TRBV19 to TRBJ1-5, with 7 bases aligning to TRBD1. Germline V gene lookup returns CDR1 LNHDA and CDR2 SQIVND (reference sequence). Trimming took 9 bases from V and 1 from J; bases not matched to a gene: 9. The CDR3 consists of 15 residues. The CDR3 here is CASHRTGSSNQPQHF. CDR3 bases: TGTGCCAGCCACAGGACAGGATCAAGCAATCAGCCCCAGCATTTT. The variable domain in full, completed from reference TRBV19 and TRBJ1-5, reads DGGITQSPKYLFRKEGQNVTLSCEQNLNHDAMYWYRQDPGQGLRLIYYSQIVNDFQKGDIAEGYSVSREKKESFPLTVTSAQKNPTAFYLCASHRTGSSNQPQHFGDGTRLSIL.

The chain joins TRBV7-9 to TRBJ1-2, with TRBD1 matching 7 bases. J lost 6 bases, V lost 5 bases, and 9 bases had no gene match. The CDR3 has 14 amino acids. CDR1 SEHNR and CDR2 FQNEAQ come from the germline V gene (reference sequence). The CDR3 bases are TGTGCCAGCAGCCATATCCGGGACAGCCATGGCTACACCTTC. This sequence encodes CASSHIRDSHGYTF.

The CDR3 sequence is CASSYSGGDVYGYTF. The CDR3 nucleotides are TGTGCCAGCAGTTACTCAGGGGGGGACGTCTATGGCTACACCTTC. This rearrangement joins TRBV6-5 to TRBJ1-2; TRBD1 is a possible D gene (6 bases). The ends were cut back, 0 bases at V and 4 bases at J, with 12 bases in the middle. The CDR3 is made up of 15 amino acids. Looked up from germline, CDR1 is MNHEY and CDR2 is SVGAGI.

The chain joins TRBV7-9 to TRBJ2-6, with a weak D call TRBD1 (6 bases). There are 12 residues in the CDR3. V dropped 5 bases and J dropped 11 bases, with 10 bases sitting between them. CDR1 is SEHNR and CDR2 is FQNEAQ in the germline V gene (reference sequence). The CDR3 spells CASSPRTDVLTF. CDR3 nucleotide sequence: TGTGCCAGCAGCCCCCGGACAGACGTCCTGACTTTC. Full variable domain (rest looked up from reference TRBV7-9 and TRBJ2-6): DTGVSQNPRHKITKRGQNVTFRCDPISEHNRLYWYRQTLGQGPEFLTYFQNEAQLEKSRLLSDRFSAERPKGSFSTLEIQRTEQGDSAMYLCASSPRTDVLTFGAGSRLTVL.

This chain connects TRBV30 to TRBJ2-7; D might be TRBD2 (7 bases). Trimming pared 3 bases from V and 0 bases from J, leaving 15 bases between. The CDR3 extends over 15 amino acids. Per germline, CDR1 GTSNPN and CDR2 SVGIG (reference sequence). CDR3 region: CAWSGGTPFSYEQYF. The CDR3 DNA is TGTGCCTGGAGCGGGGGGACACCCTTCTCCTACGAGCAGTACTTC.

The chain carries TRBV6-5 and TRBJ1-1; D may be TRBD1 (6 bases). CDR3 length equals 13 residues. The germline V gene encodes CDR1 MNHEY and CDR2 SVGAGI. Trimming stripped 5 bases from V and 0 bases from J, with 7 bases between. CDR3 DNA sequence: TGTGCCAGCAGTCCAGGGGTGAACACTGAAGCTTTCTTT. Protein: CASSPGVNTEAFF.

The CDR3 protein is CASSLDTTSQHF. In nucleotides, the CDR3 is TGTGCCAGCAGCTTGGACACTACCTCCCAGCATTTT. The V gene is TRBV7-9, the J gene TRBJ1-5, with a possible D match to TRBD1 (5 bases). Trimming shortened V by 3 bases and J by 11 bases, and 11 bases separated the two germline ends. CDR1 and CDR2 (germline): SEHNR, FQNEAQ (reference sequence). The CDR3 has 12 amino acids.

The chain combines TRBV19 with TRBJ2-2, with D perhaps TRBD2 (6 bases). There are 15 residues in the CDR3. Deletions cut 4 bases from V and 4 bases from J, with 13 bases between. CDR1 is LNHDA, CDR2 SQIVND, per germline (reference sequence). The CDR3 here is CASSRGDRSTGELFF. CDR3 DNA sequence: TGTGCCAGTAGTAGGGGGGATCGCAGCACCGGGGAGCTGTTTTTT.